This entry lists 14 T cell receptor beta chains sequenced from one sample in a study of human T cells and chemical hapten exposure. TCRdb fed the RACE reads into MiXCR, producing one record per CDR3 protein. The table lists roughly 140,000 distinct CDR3 sequences, roughly 12% of them singletons. The time point: patch test 2, 6 weeks after DPC sensitization. Regarding treatment: therapeutic diphenylcyclopropenone sensitization with weekly scalp DPC. The sequencing here drew on whole blood, taken in connection with sensitization to the hapten diphenylcyclopropenone (DPC). These receptors came from a woman in her fifties or sixties with alopecia areata. Some clones in this sample may be carry-over from other donors' samples.

The rearrangement joins TRBV4-3 to TRBJ2-3; no clear D gene. Trimming took 4 bases from V and 2 from J, leaving 10 bases between them. The CDR3 totals 14 residues. Looked up from germline, CDR1 is LGHNA and CDR2 is YSLEER. The CDR3 nucleotides read TGCGCCAGCAGCCCAGGACCATTCACAGATACGCAGTATTTT. Its protein is CASSPGPFTDTQYF.

This clonotype was seen more than once but under ten times. The CDR3: CASSTVSGASGSPNNEQFF. Written as DNA, the CDR3 is TGTGCCAGCAGCACCGTTTCTGGTGCCAGCGGGAGTCCCAACAATGAGCAGTTCTTC. V and J are TRBV7-9 and TRBJ2-1, with 8 positions matching TRBD2. The CDR3 sequence is 19 residues long. With V trimmed by 5 bases and J by 5 bases, 20 bases remained unmatched. Germline assignment: CDR1 SEHNR and CDR2 FQNEAQ (reference sequence).

CDR3 sequence: CASSPRRTNSNIQYF. The CDR3 DNA follows: TGTGCCAGCAGCCCAAGACGGACCAATTCAAACATTCAGTACTTC. The J gene is TRBJ2-4, the V gene TRBV11-2, with unresolved D. The CDR3 length is 15 residues. Trimming took off 5 bases at V and 6 bases at J, with 17 bases between the two ends. The germline V gene encodes CDR1 SGHAT and CDR2 FQNNGV.

CDR3 DNA: TGTGCCACCTTAAGGGACCTCCAAGAGACCCAGTACTTC. It yields the protein CATLRDLQETQYF. This chain connects TRBV15 to TRBJ2-5; either TRBD1 or TRBD2 may supply D (5 bases each). This CDR3 is built from 13 residues. The V gene's germline CDR1 is LNHNV and CDR2 YYDKDF (reference sequence). V lost 8 bases to trimming and J lost 1 base, with 11 bases between them.

This clonotype was seen repeatedly, ten times or more. The chain is built from TRBV6-2 or TRBV6-3 and TRBJ1-5; D gene uncertain. The CDR3 length is 13 residues. Germline V gene data show CDR1 as MNHEY and CDR2 as SVGEGT. V lost 5 bases and J lost 11, with 16 bases in between. DNA of the CDR3: TGTGCCAGCAGTCCGGATCACACCGGGGCCCAGCATTTT. It is translated as CASSPDHTGAQHF.

Comment on this clonotype: A much bigger clone sits one base away, suggesting this may be a read error. The genes are TRBV29-1 and TRBJ2-7; no reliable D call. Germline V gene data show CDR1 as SQVTM and CDR2 as ANQGSEA. The CDR3 sequence is 10 residues long. V was shortened by 6 bases and J by 6 bases, with 9 bases between the two germline ends. For the CDR3, the DNA is TGCAGCGTGCAGTCACCCGAGCAGTACTTC. It yields the protein CSVQSPEQYF.

This clonotype has only a few counts. The chain links TRBV3-1 to TRBJ1-1; 7 bases line up with TRBD1. Germline CDR1 reads LGHDT; CDR2 reads YNNKEL (reference sequence). The CDR3 totals 14 residues. Trimming took 4 bases from V and 7 from J; bases not matched to a gene: 9. The CDR3 DNA is TGTGCCAGCAGCCCCTACCGACAGGGAAGTGAAGCTTTCTTT. As protein: CASSPYRQGSEAFF.

This clonotype was found a few times. The chain is built from TRBV24-1 and TRBJ1-2, with D tentatively TRBD1 (6 bases). The germline gives CDR1 KGHDR, CDR2 SFDVKD. The CDR3 sequence is 11 residues long. The germline V and J ends were trimmed by 7 bases and 7 bases, with 9 bases remaining between them. The CDR3 loop is CATSGGFGYTF. The CDR3 DNA reads TGTGCCACCAGCGGGGGCTTTGGCTACACCTTC.

Only a few counts were recorded for this clonotype. For the CDR3, the DNA is TGTGCCAGTAGTTCAGGACGTATCTCTGGGGCCAACGTCCTGACTTTC. As protein: CASSSGRISGANVLTF. The rearrangement joins TRBV19 to TRBJ2-6; D is undetermined. The CDR3 runs 16 residues. The germline gives CDR1 LNHDA, CDR2 SQIVND (reference sequence). Trimming removed 5 bases from V and 0 bases from J, with 11 bases in between. Variable domain in full (rest from reference TRBV19 and TRBJ2-6): DGGITQSPKYLFRKEGQNVTLSCEQNLNHDAMYWYRQDPGQGLRLIYYSQIVNDFQKGDIAEGYSVSREKKESFPLTVTSAQKNPTAFYLCASSSGRISGANVLTFGAGSRLTVL.

This clonotype has at least ten counts. The rearrangement uses TRBV28 and TRBJ2-7; D is perhaps TRBD1 or TRBD2 (6 bases each). The CDR3 length is 14 residues. Germline-derived CDR1 and CDR2 are MDHEN and SYDVKM. Trimming removed 10 bases from V and 2 bases from J, with 18 bases in between. CDR3 residues: CAITGANGAYEQYF. The CDR3 coding sequence is TGTGCCATAACGGGGGCAAACGGCGCCTACGAGCAGTACTTC.

This rearrangement joins TRBV28 to TRBJ2-3, with TRBD2 matching 7 bases. Germline loops: CDR1 MDHEN, CDR2 SYDVKM. V trimming: 5 bases; J trimming: 15 bases; junction bases outside the gene matches: 11. The CDR3 has 12 amino acids. CDR3 sequence: CASSPPGLESYF. The CDR3 DNA sequence: TGTGCCAGCAGTCCCCCAGGACTAGAGTCTTATTTT.

This clonotype was picked up a small number of times. The chain joins TRBV10-3 to TRBJ2-5, with D possibly being TRBD2 (5 bases). Germline CDR1 reads ENHRY; CDR2 reads SYGVKD. V lost 2 bases and J 0 bases, leaving 13 bases between the germline ends. This CDR3 is 16 amino acids long. The CDR3 sequence: CAISEGSGPYQETQYF. CDR3 DNA sequence: TGTGCCATCAGTGAGGGGAGCGGTCCTTACCAAGAGACCCAGTACTTC.

This sequence joins TRBV27 and TRBJ1-1; D not certain. CDR3 length: 15 amino acids. The V and J ends lost 4 bases and 3 bases respectively, with 15 bases between them. Germline values: CDR1 MNHEY, CDR2 SMNVEV (reference sequence). The CDR3 reads CASSSLGDRDTEAFF. CDR3 in DNA: TGTGCCAGCAGTTCCCTCGGGGATCGGGACACTGAAGCTTTCTTT.

The table lists this clonotype with a few counts. The chain employs TRBV3-1 and TRBJ2-1; TRBD1 is a possible D gene (5 bases). The CDR3 sequence is 14 residues long. Germline V gene lookup returns CDR1 LGHDT and CDR2 YNNKEL (reference sequence). Deletions cut 0 bases from V and 8 bases from J, with 11 bases between. This CDR3 is CASSQDSRAYEQFF. For the CDR3, the DNA is TGTGCCAGCAGCCAAGATAGCAGGGCATATGAGCAGTTCTTC.